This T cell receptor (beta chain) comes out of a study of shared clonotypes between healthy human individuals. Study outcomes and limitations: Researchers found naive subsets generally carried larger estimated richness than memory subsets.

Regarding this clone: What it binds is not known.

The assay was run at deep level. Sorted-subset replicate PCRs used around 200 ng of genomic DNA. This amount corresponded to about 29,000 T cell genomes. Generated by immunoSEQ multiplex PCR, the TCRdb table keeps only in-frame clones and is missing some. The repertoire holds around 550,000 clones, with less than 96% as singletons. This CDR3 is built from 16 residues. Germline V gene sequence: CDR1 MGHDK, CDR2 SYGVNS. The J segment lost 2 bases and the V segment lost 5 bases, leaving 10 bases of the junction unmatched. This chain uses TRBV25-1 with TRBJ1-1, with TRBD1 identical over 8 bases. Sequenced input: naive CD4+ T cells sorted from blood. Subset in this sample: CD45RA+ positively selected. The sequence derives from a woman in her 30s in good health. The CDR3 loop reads CASSTWDRPFNTEAFF. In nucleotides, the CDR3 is TGTGCCAGCAGTACTTGGGACAGGCCATTCAACACTGAAGCTTTCTTT.